This T cell receptor (beta chain) originates from a study of OX40 agonist ivuxolimab in advanced cancers. Study-wide context: Patients achieving partial responses numbered three: one hepatocellular carcinoma case and two cutaneous melanoma cases. Notes on the study in general: At 0.1-3.0 mg/kg, partial responders had clonal expansion among the lowest observed. Within 6 weeks, CD4+ and CD8+ blood T cells expanded clonally at 0.1 to 3.0 mg/kg.

TCRdb's copy holds only in-frame clones and misses some; the assay was immunoSEQ multiplex PCR. In the table there are under 100,000 clones, roughly 85% of which are singletons. Per germline, CDR1 ENHRY and CDR2 SYGVKD. Trimming took 11 bases from V and 0 from J, leaving 12 bases between them. This CDR3 contains 13 residues. Note on this clone: The antigen remains undetermined.

This sequence originates from an adult with an advanced solid tumor such as melanoma, head and neck, liver or kidney cancer. This chain joins TRBV10-3 and TRBJ2-3; D ambiguous. This material consisted of CD4+ or CD8+ T cells sorted from blood, taken in a trial of the OX40 agonist ivuxolimab. The CDR3 is CAAGGRSTDTQYF. The CDR3 bases are TGTGCCGCCGGTGGTAGGAGCACAGATACGCAGTATTTT.